This TCR beta chain comes out of a study of cytomegalovirus exposure and HLA in healthy donors. Across the study: From about 170 million T cells, an earlier analysis saw roughly 110 million unique TCR beta sequences.

Regarding this clone: Antigen: not known.

The PCR ran on 60 Vbeta and 13 Jbeta primers. Sequenced by immunoSEQ multiplex PCR; TCRdb stores in-frame clones only, minus some. The sample yields 150,000 to 200,000 clones, 65% to 85% seen once. V lost 6 bases to trimming and J lost 1 base; unmatched junction nucleotides: 1. The CDR3 runs 13 residues. The germline V gene encodes CDR1 WSHSY and CDR2 SAAADI. The study, taken as a whole, reports: Reportedly, cytomegalovirus status was diagnosed with high sensitivity and specificity. Later analysis suggested links between common viral pathogens and several top significant clusters. Most TCR sequences were rare, but some public TCRs occurred in many donors.

This sequence originates from a man aged 35-49 years in good health and CMV-seropositive. Sequenced sample: PBMCs. The J gene is TRBJ1-1, the V gene TRBV10-2, with 8 nucleotides matching TRBD1. The CDR3 loop reads CASRGTGNTEAFF. For the CDR3, the DNA is TGCGCCAGCAGAGGGACAGGGAACACTGAAGCTTTCTTT.